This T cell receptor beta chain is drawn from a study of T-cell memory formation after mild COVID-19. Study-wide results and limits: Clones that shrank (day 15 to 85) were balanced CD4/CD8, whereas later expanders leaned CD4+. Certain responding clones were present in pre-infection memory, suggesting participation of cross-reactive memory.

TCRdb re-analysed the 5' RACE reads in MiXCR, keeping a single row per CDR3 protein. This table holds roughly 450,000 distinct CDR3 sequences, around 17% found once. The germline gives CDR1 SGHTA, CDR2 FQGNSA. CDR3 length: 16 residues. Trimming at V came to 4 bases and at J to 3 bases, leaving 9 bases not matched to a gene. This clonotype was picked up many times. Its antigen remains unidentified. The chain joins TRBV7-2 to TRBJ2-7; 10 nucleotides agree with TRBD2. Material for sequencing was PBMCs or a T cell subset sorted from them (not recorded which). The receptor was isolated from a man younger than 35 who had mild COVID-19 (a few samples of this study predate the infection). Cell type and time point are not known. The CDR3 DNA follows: TGTGCCAGCAGCTCCTTAGCGGGGGGCTGGGACTACGAGCAGTACTTC. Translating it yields CASSSLAGGWDYEQYF.